This TCR beta chain was sequenced during a study of T-cell memory formation after mild COVID-19. In the study overall: TCR clusters were mostly donor specific. Study-wide results and caveats: Unconfirmed was the SARS-CoV-2 specificity of second-wave clones that peaked on day 37. The pre-infection memory compartment contained some responding clones, suggesting cross-reactive memory joined. Whereas later expanders leaned CD4+, clones contracting day 15 to 85 showed a balanced CD4/CD8 makeup.

TCRdb redid the calling of the 5' RACE reads with MiXCR, one entry per CDR3 protein. The sample comprises roughly 620,000 distinct CDR3 sequences, over 15% of which are singletons, and about 11% rests with the top ten. V gave up 4 bases and J gave up 0 bases; unmatched junction bases: 5. CDR1 and CDR2 from the germline V gene are SGHTA and FQGTGA. CDR3 length: 17 residues. The table lists this clonotype with a few counts. Its specificity is unknown. The receptor comes from an adult woman who had mild COVID-19 (a few samples of this study predate the infection). Cell type and time point are not known. Sequenced: PBMCs or a T cell subset sorted from them (not recorded which). The chain has TRBV7-3 and TRBJ1-5, with TRBD1 identical over 11 bases. This CDR3 reads CASSSGQGAHSNQPQHF. The CDR3 nucleotides read TGTGCCAGCAGCTCAGGACAGGGGGCCCATAGCAATCAGCCCCAGCATTTT.